This TCR beta chain was found in a study of T cells of healthy individuals. This clonotype has at least ten counts. TCRdb re-analysed the 5' RACE reads in MiXCR, keeping a single row per CDR3 protein. The sample carries 50,000 to 55,000 distinct CDR3 sequences, approximately 15% recorded once. The germline V gene encodes CDR1 ENHRY and CDR2 SYGVKD. The CDR3 has 14 amino acids. The ends were cut back, 8 bases at V and 0 bases at J, with 13 bases in the middle. This clonotype was obtained from a human donor in good health. V is TRBV10-3 and J is TRBJ1-1; D is ambiguous. CDR3 sequence: CAIPIWQLNTEAFF. The CDR3 DNA sequence: TGTGCCATCCCCATCTGGCAGCTGAACACTGAAGCTTTCTTT.